A single sample is the source of the 19 T cell receptor beta chains below, sequenced in a study of T cell repertoires in cytomegalovirus infection. TCRdb processed the reads anew with MiXCR; each CDR3 protein has one entry. The sample yields around 25,000 distinct CDR3 sequences, 20% to 25% seen once. These receptors are not linked to any known antigen. Sequencing was performed on CD8+ T cells from cultured PBMCs, taken from culture after CMV antigen stimulation. Receptors were obtained from a human donor in good health (CMV status not recorded). Some clones in this sample may be carry-over from other donors' samples.

In nucleotides, the CDR3 is TGCGCCAGCAGCTTGGGGGGGGCCGGTGGCACAGATACGCAGTATTTT. Amino acids: CASSLGGAGGTDTQYF. This rearrangement joins TRBV4-1 to TRBJ2-3; D perhaps matches TRBD2 (7 bases). The V end was cut by 5 bases, the J end by 1 base, with 16 bases between. The germline gives CDR1 MGHRA, CDR2 YSYEKL. CDR3 length: 16 amino acids.

In this sample, this clonotype is medium-sized (0.01 to 0.1%). The rearrangement joins TRBV7-6 to TRBJ2-3; the match to TRBD2 covers 8 bases. Germline V lookup: CDR1 SGHVS, CDR2 FNYEAQ. Unmatched junction bases numbered 16, after V lost 5 bases and J lost 3 bases. The CDR3 has 18 residues. In DNA form, the CDR3 reads TGTGCCAGCAGCCGCTTAGCCTCCTCAAGCGGGGGAACAGATACGCAGTATTTT. As protein: CASSRLASSSGGTDTQYF.

This clonotype was counted at least ten times. The chain couples TRBV6-6 to TRBJ2-3, with 9 bases aligning to TRBD2. This CDR3 has 16 residues. J gave up 4 bases and V 2 bases, and 7 bases lay outside the gene matches. Germline V gene lookup returns CDR1 MNHNY and CDR2 SVGAGI (reference sequence). CDR3 loop: CASSYPLAGMADTQYF. The CDR3 region has the DNA TGTGCCAGCAGTTACCCTCTAGCGGGGATGGCAGATACGCAGTATTTT.

This clonotype was detected many times. The chain has TRBV5-6 and TRBJ2-5, with D maybe TRBD2 (5 bases). The ends were cut back, 0 bases at V and 2 bases at J, with 11 bases in the middle. CDR1 is SGHDT, CDR2 YYEEEE, per germline. This CDR3 has 15 amino acids. The CDR3 protein is CASSLELGIQETQYF. In DNA form, the CDR3 reads TGTGCCAGCAGCTTGGAACTCGGGATTCAAGAGACCCAGTACTTC.

This clonotype was counted a few times. The rearrangement uses TRBV20-1 and TRBJ1-1; D gene ambiguous. The germline V gene has CDR1 DFQATT and CDR2 SNEGSKA (reference sequence). V was cut by 6 bases and J by 2 bases, with 13 bases left in between. This CDR3 region has 13 residues. The CDR3 DNA follows: TGCAGTGCCGCAGGACTGCAAAACACTGAAGCTTTCTTT. Amino acids: CSAAGLQNTEAFF.

This clonotype showed up many times. The chain couples TRBV28 to TRBJ2-7; 7 positions match TRBD1. This CDR3 is built from 12 residues. Germline V lookup: CDR1 MDHEN, CDR2 SYDVKM. With 4 bases clipped from V and 6 bases from J, the junction kept 3 bases outside the gene matches. The CDR3 coding sequence is TGTGCCAGCAGTTCGACAGGGTTCGAGCAGTACTTC. Protein: CASSSTGFEQYF. Complete variable domain (other parts from reference TRBV28 and TRBJ2-7): DVKVTQSSRYLVKRTGEKVFLECVQDMDHENMFWYRQDPGLGLRLIYFSYDVKMKEKGDIPEGYSVSREKKERFSLILESASTNQTSMYLCASSSTGFEQYFGPGTRLTVT.

Here the CDR3 reads CASSLLGGHMNTEAFF. The CDR3 DNA follows: TGCGCCAGCAGCTTGTTAGGGGGACACATGAACACTGAAGCTTTCTTT. This sequence joins TRBV5-1 and TRBJ1-1; possible D gene TRBD1, 6 bases. Per the germline V gene, CDR1 is SGHRS and CDR2 is YFSETQ. The CDR3 length is 16 residues. Trimming left V 1 base short and J 0 bases short, with 13 bases between.

This clonotype was observed many times. V is TRBV7-6 and J is TRBJ2-5; TRBD1 matches at 9 bases. V lost 3 bases, J lost 2 bases, and 4 bases stayed unmatched. Germline V gene lookup returns CDR1 SGHVS and CDR2 FNYEAQ. The CDR3 runs to 15 residues. The CDR3 DNA sequence: TGTGCCAGCAGCTTCGGACAGGGGCTACAAGAGACCCAGTACTTC. Its translation: CASSFGQGLQETQYF.

This clonotype was found many times. The chain carries TRBV20-1 and TRBJ1-4; 10 bases align to TRBD1. The CDR3 is 19 residues long. Germline CDR1 reads DFQATT; CDR2 reads SNEGSKA (reference sequence). J was trimmed by 8 bases and V by 0 bases; bases with no gene match: 18. The CDR3 sequence: CSARDQTGGLAFEMEKLFF. CDR3 DNA: TGCAGTGCTAGAGATCAGACAGGGGGCCTGGCGTTTGAGATGGAAAAACTGTTTTTT.

The chain links TRBV4-1 to TRBJ2-2; 7 bases map to TRBD1. This CDR3 has 15 amino acids. The V and J ends lost 1 base and 2 bases, in that order; junction bases with no gene match: 1. The V gene's germline CDR1 is MGHRA and CDR2 YSYEKL. DNA of the CDR3: TGCGCCAGCAGCCAAGGACAGGGAAACACCGGGGAGCTGTTTTTT. Translating gives CASSQGQGNTGELFF.

This clonotype was picked up a small number of times. The CDR3 bases are TGTGCCAGCAGTTGGGCGGGAACAAGGGAAGCTTTCTTT. Translated, it gives CASSWAGTREAFF. V gene TRBV27 combines with J gene TRBJ1-1, with D unresolved. The CDR3 is 13 amino acids. Trimming took off 4 bases at V and 8 bases at J, with 14 bases between the two ends. Germline values: CDR1 MNHEY, CDR2 SMNVEV (reference sequence).

The chain uses TRBV4-3 and TRBJ2-2, with 8 bases that match TRBD2. V shed 4 bases, J shed 3 bases, and the junction held 10 bases outside the gene matches. There are 17 residues in the CDR3. Germline V gene lookup returns CDR1 LGHNA and CDR2 YSLEER. CDR3 protein: CASSPLSSGDHTGELFF. The CDR3 DNA reads TGCGCCAGCAGCCCCTTGAGTAGCGGGGACCACACCGGGGAGCTGTTTTTT.

This sequence joins TRBV5-4 and TRBJ1-1; D perhaps matches TRBD1 (5 bases). CDR3 length equals 13 residues. Germline CDR1 SGHNT, CDR2 YYREEE (reference sequence). Deletions cut 4 bases from V and 9 bases from J, with 16 bases between. Here the CDR3 reads CASSGGTLVQAFF. CDR3 nucleotides: TGTGCCAGCAGCGGCGGGACTTTGGTGCAAGCTTTCTTT. The whole variable domain, remainder taken from reference TRBV5-4 and TRBJ1-1, is ETGVTQSPTHLIKTRGQQVTLRCSSQSGHNTVSWYQQALGQGPQFIFQYYREEENGRGNFPPRFSGLQFPNYSSELNVNALELDDSALYLCASSGGTLVQAFFGQGTRLTVV.

The V and J genes are TRBV10-3 and TRBJ2-7, with D perhaps matching TRBD1 (5 bases). The CDR3 runs to 14 residues. Trimming shortened V by 0 bases and J by 6 bases, and 12 bases separated the two germline ends. The germline V gene encodes CDR1 ENHRY and CDR2 SYGVKD. As DNA, the CDR3 is TGTGCCATCAGTGAGTCATCAGGGTTCGGCGAGCAGTACTTC. Amino acid sequence: CAISESSGFGEQYF.

This clonotype showed up just a few times. The chain is built from TRBV6-6 and TRBJ1-1; the D gene is possibly TRBD1 (6 bases). Germline CDR1 reads MNHNY; CDR2 reads SVGAGI (reference sequence). The CDR3 covers 13 residues. Trimming pared 5 bases from V and 3 bases from J, leaving 10 bases between. The CDR3 DNA reads as TGTGCCAGCAGTCTGAACAGGGACACTGAAGCTTTCTTT. Its translation is CASSLNRDTEAFF.

The genes are TRBV2 and TRBJ1-1; D is unresolved. The CDR3 spans 9 residues. Trimming cost V 7 bases and J 8 bases, with 5 bases left between them. Germline CDR1 SNHLY, CDR2 FYNNEI. DNA for the CDR3: TGTGCCAGCACTCCAGAAGCTTTCTTT. It encodes CASTPEAFF.

Comments on this clonotype: Just one base apart from a much larger clone, this may be a read error. V gene TRBV2 combines with J gene TRBJ2-1, with D perhaps TRBD1 (5 bases). Per the germline V gene, CDR1 is SNHLY and CDR2 is FYNNEI. With 8 bases removed from V and 9 bases from J, the gap between germline ends came to 11 bases. The CDR3 loop spans 11 amino acids. The CDR3 sequence is CASQGAIEQFF. The CDR3 DNA reads TGTGCCAGCCAAGGGGCAATTGAGCAGTTCTTC.

J is TRBJ1-1 and V is TRBV6-6; 7 nucleotides align to TRBD1. The CDR3 consists of 17 residues. With 2 bases clipped from V and 4 bases from J, the junction kept 13 bases outside the gene matches. Germline CDR1 reads MNHNY; CDR2 reads SVGAGI (reference sequence). This CDR3 is CASSYPSQTGRITEAFF. The DNA for the CDR3 is TGTGCCAGCAGTTACCCCTCCCAGACAGGGAGAATCACTGAAGCTTTCTTT.

This clonotype has a handful of counts. The chain carries TRBV5-1 and TRBJ2-3; 7 bases agree with TRBD1. CDR3 length: 19 residues. Per germline, CDR1 SGHRS and CDR2 YFSETQ. The V and J ends lost 5 bases and 2 bases, in that order; junction bases with no gene match: 20. CDR3 region: CASRRQGVASLLATDTQYF. The CDR3 nucleotides are TGCGCCAGCAGACGACAGGGAGTAGCCAGCCTACTCGCCACAGATACGCAGTATTTT.